A selection of T cell receptor beta chains follows, all from one sample in a study of blood T cell repertoires in COVID-19. Profiled with immunoSEQ multiplex PCR; TCRdb holds only in-frame clones, not every one. The data show around 220,000 clones, about 85% seen once. Sequenced sample: peripheral blood. The receptors shown here come from a woman aged 45-59 years with COVID-19, enrolled during active disease. The conserved cysteine and the conserved F or W are not part of the CDR3 here. Not every row has a clone size; where given, it reads once, few, many or a size class.

V gene	J gene	clone size	CDR3 protein
TRBV15	TRBJ1-5	NA	ATSRARGSSNQPQH
TRBV5-1	TRBJ1-3	NA	ASTPDKTGNTIY
TRBV30	TRBJ1-2	NA	AWTRRLAGYGYT
TRBV27	TRBJ1-1	NA	ASRNGGYTEAF
TRBV19	TRBJ1-1	NA	ASSPTGRGLNTEAF
TRBV5-1	TRBJ2-2	NA	ASTGDTGELF
TRBV10-1	TRBJ2-7	once	ASSALRTGDYEQY
TRBV10-3	TRBJ2-7	NA	AISPVASEREQY
TRBV6-5	TRBJ2-4	NA	ASSAGGWAKNIQY
TRBV6-5	TRBJ1-5	NA	ASSSPGGVGNQPQH
TRBV11-1	TRBJ2-1	NA	ASSPRPGDEQF
TRBV2	TRBJ2-4	NA	ASSIGGTSGVLAKNIQY
TRBV4-2	TRBJ1-5	once	ASSQARSGPQH
TRBV5-1	TRBJ1-2	NA	ASSLSAGAGEGGYT
TRBV13	TRBJ1-1	NA	ASSLGGDRGRTVEAF
TRBV19	TRBJ1-2	NA	ASSIWGDGGYT
TRBV3-1/TRBV3-2	TRBJ2-2	NA	ASSQDWTYTNTGELF
TRBV4-3	TRBJ2-1	NA	ASSLAASSLTNNEQF
TRBV4-1	TRBJ1-6	once	ASSQGDRVGSPLH
TRBV11-3	TRBJ2-2	NA	ASSSSTYTGELF
TRBV6-5	TRBJ1-2	NA	ASSYSQGSYGYT
TRBV5-1	TRBJ1-1	NA	ASSLGQALMNTEAF
TRBV28	TRBJ2-7	NA	ASSPLSGEQY
TRBV4-1	TRBJ1-5	NA	ASSQEGPTNQPQH
TRBV28	TRBJ1-5	NA	ASSSVFTSREPQH
TRBV30	TRBJ2-7	NA	AWSVDSEQY
TRBV6-1	TRBJ1-5	NA	ASSEGDSKNQPQH
TRBV11-2	TRBJ2-3	once	ASSSPGLRAQY
TRBV7-9	TRBJ1-4	NA	ASIPKGQKNEKLF
TRBV7-2	TRBJ1-1	NA	ASSLAAANTEAF
TRBV16	TRBJ2-1	NA	ASSQSRQGVSNEQF
TRBV14	TRBJ1-6	NA	ASSQDGRNNSPLH
TRBV12-2	TRBJ1-3	NA	ASRPTNGEGLGNTIY
TRBV10-3	TRBJ1-2	few	ATEPTGGNYGYT
TRBV6-6	TRBJ1-5	NA	ASSLQPGTGVLFRH
TRBV19	TRBJ1-6	NA	ASRGYGSPLH
TRBV9	TRBJ2-6	NA	ASSAGTNVLT
TRBV12-5	TRBJ2-1	NA	ASVRDSLYNEQF
TRBV20-1	TRBJ2-7	NA	GGGGSYEQY
TRBV5-1	TRBJ2-2	NA	ASSLIHSNTGELF
TRBV4-1	TRBJ2-5	NA	ASSQWAGGQETQY
TRBV7-2	TRBJ1-4	NA	ASSSGQFIEKLF
TRBV18	TRBJ2-3	NA	ASSALAGGWTDTQY
TRBV30	TRBJ1-1	medium-sized	AWSPADSLPVGTEAF
TRBV5-3	TRBJ2-3	NA	ARSLITDTQY
TRBV24-1	TRBJ2-1	NA	ATSSSGGNLYNEQF
TRBV5-1	TRBJ2-7	few	ASSLADRVYEQY
TRBV15	TRBJ1-6	NA	ATRVGADSPLH
TRBV30	TRBJ1-1	NA	AWSATGTEAF
TRBV7-9	TRBJ1-1	few	ASSLAELARTGGAF
TRBV29-1	TRBJ2-5	NA	SVVPFTGTSGGETQY
TRBV5-4	TRBJ2-1	NA	ASSLRTTNEQF
TRBV11-3	TRBJ2-7	NA	ASSLETGSSYEQY
TRBV2	TRBJ1-2	NA	ASSSGAGFYGYT
TRBV10-3	TRBJ2-5	NA	AISERGTSGPTKD